A selection of T cell receptor beta chains follows, all from one sample in a study of T-cell reconstitution after alpha-beta-depleted transplantation in children. TCRdb recomputed calls from the PCR reads with MiXCR, one row per CDR3 protein. The data show 600,000 to 700,000 distinct CDR3 sequences, with 16% seen just once and 1.1% held by the top ten. The sample here was PBMCs from the stem cell graft donor, taken from the stem cell graft. These TCRs come from a human donor who donated a stem cell graft to a child with acute myeloid leukemia. Each CDR3 is given with its conserved first and last residue. The D gene is left open where the match is weak. Clone sizes are given selectively: once, few, many, or a class where the clone is expanded.

clone size	V gene	J gene	D gene	CDR3 DNA	CDR3 protein
NA	TRBV12-3/TRBV12-4	TRBJ2-2	NA	TGTGCCAGCAGGTCGAATGGACCCAGGGTAGGGGAGCTGTTTTTT	CASRSNGPRVGELFF
many	TRBV29-1	TRBJ2-2	TRBD1	TGCAGCGTACGACAGGGGACGGACGGGGAGCTGTTTTTT	CSVRQGTDGELFF
NA	TRBV4-1	TRBJ1-5	NA	TGCGCCAGCAGCCAAGTGGGTGGTAGCAATCAGCCCCAGCATTTT	CASSQVGGSNQPQHF
many	TRBV20-1	TRBJ2-4	TRBD2	TGCAGTGCTAGGGGGGGGGCCAAAAACATTCAGTACTTC	CSARGGAKNIQYF
many	TRBV6-5	TRBJ1-3	NA	TGTGCCAGCAGTTACTCGGACGTGAAAACGTCGGGAAACACCATATATTTT	CASSYSDVKTSGNTIYF
NA	TRBV10-3	TRBJ1-3	NA	TGTGCCAACTCGGCAGGGAGGTCGGTCTCTGGAAACACCATATATTTT	CANSAGRSVSGNTIYF
few	TRBV5-1	TRBJ2-1	NA	TGCGCCAGCAGCTTGAGAAATGGGGGGGGGCCCTACAATGAGCAGTTCTTC	CASSLRNGGGPYNEQFF
few	TRBV20-1	TRBJ1-1	NA	TGCAGTGCTAGAGAATATCCGGGGTACGGCACTGAAGCTTTCTTT	CSAREYPGYGTEAFF
many	TRBV12-3/TRBV12-4	TRBJ1-1	NA	TGTGCCAGCAGTTTCGTCTCTCCGGGGCCGAACACTGAAGCTTTCTTT	CASSFVSPGPNTEAFF
few	TRBV7-3	TRBJ2-1	TRBD2	TGTGCCAGCAGCCCTTCAGCGGGGTCCTACAATGAGCAGTTCTTC	CASSPSAGSYNEQFF
NA	TRBV4-1	TRBJ2-3	NA	TGCGCCAGCAGCCAAGATAGAGGCAGTAGAAGTTCGGATACGCAGTATTTT	CASSQDRGSRSSDTQYF
many	TRBV5-1	TRBJ1-1	NA	TGCGCCAGTGGGAACGGAGACATGAACACTGAAGCTTTCTTT	CASGNGDMNTEAFF
many	TRBV7-2	TRBJ2-2	TRBD2	TGTGCCAGCAGCTTAGAGGGAGGGACCGGGGAGCTGTTTTTT	CASSLEGGTGELFF
many	TRBV20-1	TRBJ2-7	TRBD1	TGCAGTGCTTCCGGGACAGTGATCTACGAGCAGTACTTC	CSASGTVIYEQYF
many	TRBV7-2	TRBJ2-6	NA	TGTGCCAGCAGCTTAGACACCTCTGGGGCCAACGTCCTGACTTTC	CASSLDTSGANVLTF
many	TRBV7-2	TRBJ2-1	NA	TGTGCCAGCAGCTTAGCCCTCCTAGATGAGCAGTTCTTC	CASSLALLDEQFF
NA	TRBV7-9	TRBJ2-5	NA	TGTGCCAGCAGCTTAGGTTCAGCGCAGGGTGGCCAGACCCAGTACTTC	CASSLGSAQGGQTQYF
NA	TRBV7-8	TRBJ2-5	NA	TGTGCCAGCAGCGACACAGGTCATCTGGGGACCCAGTACTTC	CASSDTGHLGTQYF
NA	TRBV4-2	TRBJ1-2	TRBD1	TGTGCCAGCAGCCCATACGGGACAGGGGAAAACTATGGCTACACCTTC	CASSPYGTGENYGYTF
many	TRBV20-1	TRBJ2-1	NA	TGCAGTGCTAGTGCGGACAATGAGCAGTTCTTC	CSASADNEQFF
NA	TRBV29-1	TRBJ2-4	NA	TGCAGCGTTGCCCGGGCGTTAACCAAAAACATTCAGTACTTC	CSVARALTKNIQYF
NA	TRBV27	TRBJ1-4	NA	TGTGCCAGCAGTGAATCACCGAGGAGGAATGAAAGACTGTTTTTT	CASSESPRRNERLFF
NA	TRBV9	TRBJ1-3	NA	TGTGCCAGCAGCGTAGGAAGCGATGGGGCCTCTGGCACCATATATTTT	CASSVGSDGASGTIYF
NA	TRBV7-8	TRBJ1-3	NA	TGTGCCAGCAGCCCAACAGGGAGATCTGGAAACACCATATATTTT	CASSPTGRSGNTIYF
many	TRBV20-1	TRBJ2-7	TRBD1	TGCAGTGCTAGGGTCCCGGGACAGGAGAACTACGAGCAGTACTTC	CSARVPGQENYEQYF
many	TRBV29-1	TRBJ2-5	NA	TGCAGCGTTGAAGAATCCGCCGGTAGGACCCAGTACTTC	CSVEESAGRTQYF
many	TRBV9	TRBJ2-5	TRBD2	TGTGCCAGCAGCGTATATGAGGGACTAGTCCAAGAGACCCAGTACTTC	CASSVYEGLVQETQYF
once	TRBV25-1	TRBJ2-7	TRBD1	TGTGCCAGCAAGAGGACAGGGGGCGGTTACTACGAGCAGTACTTC	CASKRTGGGYYEQYF
NA	TRBV13	TRBJ1-2	TRBD1	TGTGCCAGCAGCTCCTACGACAGGGTAAACTATGGCTACACCTTC	CASSSYDRVNYGYTF
few	TRBV11-2	TRBJ2-1	NA	TGTGCCAGCAGCTTAGCGGCCTTGGCCTGGAATGAGCAGTTCTTC	CASSLAALAWNEQFF
NA	TRBV11-2	TRBJ2-7	TRBD2	TGTGCCAGCAGCAAATCCCGGGGGGTGAAGGCCGAGCAGTACTTC	CASSKSRGVKAEQYF
NA	TRBV7-9	TRBJ2-7	TRBD1	TGTGCCAGCCGGCCCAGGGGGCACTACGAGCAGTACTTC	CASRPRGHYEQYF
NA	TRBV7-9	TRBJ2-3	TRBD2	TGTGCCAGCAGCTTAGGGGGCGGGGGATTAAAAGGAGATACGCAGTATTTT	CASSLGGGGLKGDTQYF
NA	TRBV7-6	TRBJ2-1	NA	TGTGCCAGCAGCTTACAATGGGGGGTCAGGGAGGAGCAGTTCTTC	CASSLQWGVREEQFF
NA	TRBV9	TRBJ2-1	TRBD2	TGTGCCAGCAGCGCCCACCTCCTACTAGCGGGGGGCGATGAGCAGTTCTTC	CASSAHLLLAGGDEQFF
NA	TRBV29-1	TRBJ2-2	NA	TGCAGCGTTGACAGGGAAGACACCGGGGAGCTGTTTTTT	CSVDREDTGELFF
many	TRBV5-1	TRBJ2-2	NA	TGCGCCAGCAGCCCCACGGTTACCAACACCGGGGAGCTGTTTTTT	CASSPTVTNTGELFF
few	TRBV5-5	TRBJ2-1	NA	TGTGCCAGCAGCTTGGACTTGGGTTCCGCCTACAATGAGCAGTTCTTC	CASSLDLGSAYNEQFF
few	TRBV20-1	TRBJ1-1	NA	TGCAGTGCTAGAAATCCAGGGGACGGGGACACTGAAGCTTTCTTT	CSARNPGDGDTEAFF
few	TRBV5-6	TRBJ2-7	TRBD2	TGTGCCAGCAGCATGTATAGCGGGGCCTCCTACGAGCAGTACTTC	CASSMYSGASYEQYF
few	TRBV5-8	TRBJ2-3	NA	TGTGCCAGCAGCTTCTTCTTGGGCCCGGGCACAGATACGCAGTATTTT	CASSFFLGPGTDTQYF
few	TRBV7-2	TRBJ1-5	NA	TGTGCCAGCAGCCCCAGGCTGGGGGGCAATCAGCCCCAGCATTTT	CASSPRLGGNQPQHF
few	TRBV13	TRBJ2-1	TRBD2	TGTGCCAGCAGCTTAGGCCTCCTAGCGGGGAACAATGAGCAGTTCTTC	CASSLGLLAGNNEQFF
few	TRBV7-2	TRBJ2-2	TRBD2	TGTGCCAGCAGCCCGAGGGGACTAGCGGGGGTAACAGGGGAGCTGTTTTTT	CASSPRGLAGVTGELFF
few	TRBV5-1	TRBJ2-3	NA	TGCGCCAGCAGCTTGCAGGGAGCACACGGCACAGATACGCAGTATTTT	CASSLQGAHGTDTQYF
many	TRBV20-1	TRBJ1-5	NA	TGCAGTGCTAGAGAGGGGGGTCAGCCCCAGCATTTT	CSAREGGQPQHF
NA	TRBV18	TRBJ2-1	NA	TGTGCCAGCTCACCCTTGCAGTACAATGAGCAGTTCTTC	CASSPLQYNEQFF
many	TRBV4-3	TRBJ2-7	NA	TGCGCCAGCAGCCAAGATCGGCCAGCCTACGAGCAGTACTTC	CASSQDRPAYEQYF
many	TRBV5-4	TRBJ2-1	NA	TGTGCCAGCAGCTTGGGGCGGTTAGGCTACAATGAGCAGTTCTTC	CASSLGRLGYNEQFF